These 5 T cell receptor beta chains were all obtained from the same sample, sequenced in a study of OX40 agonist ivuxolimab in advanced cancers. Generated by immunoSEQ multiplex PCR, the TCRdb table keeps only in-frame clones and is missing some. The table records 75,000 to 95,000 clones, 92% of them present only once. The sample in question was CD4+ or CD8+ T cells sorted from blood, obtained in a trial of the OX40 agonist ivuxolimab. The receptors derive from an adult with an advanced solid tumor such as melanoma, head and neck, liver or kidney cancer.

The rearrangement uses TRBV7-2 and TRBJ1-3; a weak D match, TRBD1 (5 bases). This CDR3 is built from 13 residues. V was shortened by 5 bases and J by 4 bases, with 9 bases between the two germline ends. Germline V gives CDR1 SGHTA, CDR2 FQGNSA. The CDR3 bases are TGTGCCAGCAGCACCGGACACGGAAACACCATATATTTT. Amino acids: CASSTGHGNTIYF.

The J gene is TRBJ2-2, the V gene TRBV6-6; D is undetermined. V lost 2 bases and J lost 2, with 9 bases in between. Per the germline V gene, CDR1 is MNHNY and CDR2 is SVGAGI (reference sequence). The CDR3 runs 15 residues. The CDR3 loop reads CASSYNSRNTGELFF. CDR3 in DNA: TGTGCCAGCAGTTACAACTCCAGAAACACCGGGGAGCTGTTTTTT.

J is TRBJ2-3 and V is TRBV30, with 8 bases aligning to TRBD1. The V segment lost 5 bases and the J segment 1 base; nucleotides outside the gene matches: 2. Per the germline V gene, CDR1 is GTSNPN and CDR2 is SVGIG (reference sequence). This CDR3 contains 13 residues. For the CDR3, the DNA is TGTGCCTGGCAGGACAGGGGCACAGATACGCAGTATTTT. The encoded protein is CAWQDRGTDTQYF. Full variable domain (outside the CDR3, taken from reference TRBV30 and TRBJ2-3): SQTIHQWPATLVQPVGSPLSLECTVEGTSNPNLYWYRQAAGRGLQLLFYSVGIGQISSEVPQNLSASRPQDRQFILSSKKLLLSDSGFYLCAWQDRGTDTQYFGPGTRLTVL.

The chain carries TRBV11-3 and TRBJ2-2; 8 bases map to TRBD2. Germline V gene lookup returns CDR1 SGHNT and CDR2 YENEEA. The ends lost 1 base at V and 7 bases at J; junction bases unmatched: 2. CDR3 length: 14 residues. CDR3 coding DNA: TGTGCCAGCAGCTTAGTTCTAGCGGGCGGGGAGCTGTTTTTT. The encoded protein is CASSLVLAGGELFF.

The genes are TRBV21-1 and TRBJ2-1; the table calls TRBD2, which could not be checked here. TRBV21-1 is a listed pseudogene. The CDR3 runs to 16 residues. The CDR3: CASSKEGKRRYNEQFF. The CDR3 region has the DNA TGTGCCAGCAGCAAAGAGGGTAAGCGGCGCTACAATGAGCAGTTCTTC.